This T cell receptor beta chain was identified in a study of response to subunit inactivated influenza vaccine. The length of the CDR3 is 16 residues. Germline V gene sequence: CDR1 SGHRS, CDR2 YFSETQ. Trimming at V came to 2 bases and at J to 4 bases, leaving 11 bases not matched to a gene. TCRdb passed the RT-PCR reads through MiXCR, listing each CDR3 protein once. The sample holds 500,000 to 600,000 distinct CDR3 sequences, roughly 12% seen once. Another study also made use of these data, one on T cells expressing NK-cell markers. From that paper: Researchers built TCR beta cDNA using 5'RACE template switching with UMIs. These clonotypes, the leaders elsewhere, also led the CD3+CD56-NKG2C+ fraction in a few donors.

This clonotype originated in a man aged 50 to 59 who received an inactivated influenza vaccine. The genes are TRBV5-1 and TRBJ1-1, with 7 nucleotides matching TRBD1. The sequencing used PBMCs from blood, collected on the day of vaccination. The CDR3 nucleotides are TGCGCCAGCAGCTTCCCCCAGGGGGGAAAGGGCACTGAAGCTTTCTTT. Its translation: CASSFPQGGKGTEAFF.